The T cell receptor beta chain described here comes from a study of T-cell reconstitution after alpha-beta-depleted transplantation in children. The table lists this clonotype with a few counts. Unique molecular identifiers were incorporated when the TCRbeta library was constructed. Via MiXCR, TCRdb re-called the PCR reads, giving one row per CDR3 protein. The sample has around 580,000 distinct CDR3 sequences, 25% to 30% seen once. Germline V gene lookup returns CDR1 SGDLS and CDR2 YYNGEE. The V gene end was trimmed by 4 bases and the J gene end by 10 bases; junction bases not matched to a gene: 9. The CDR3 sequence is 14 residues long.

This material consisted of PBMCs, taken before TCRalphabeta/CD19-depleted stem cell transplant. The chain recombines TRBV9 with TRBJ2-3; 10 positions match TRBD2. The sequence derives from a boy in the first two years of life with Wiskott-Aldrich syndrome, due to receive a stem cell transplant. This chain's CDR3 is CASSPSGSGTAQYF. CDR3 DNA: TGTGCCAGCAGCCCTAGCGGGAGCGGTACGGCGCAGTATTTT.